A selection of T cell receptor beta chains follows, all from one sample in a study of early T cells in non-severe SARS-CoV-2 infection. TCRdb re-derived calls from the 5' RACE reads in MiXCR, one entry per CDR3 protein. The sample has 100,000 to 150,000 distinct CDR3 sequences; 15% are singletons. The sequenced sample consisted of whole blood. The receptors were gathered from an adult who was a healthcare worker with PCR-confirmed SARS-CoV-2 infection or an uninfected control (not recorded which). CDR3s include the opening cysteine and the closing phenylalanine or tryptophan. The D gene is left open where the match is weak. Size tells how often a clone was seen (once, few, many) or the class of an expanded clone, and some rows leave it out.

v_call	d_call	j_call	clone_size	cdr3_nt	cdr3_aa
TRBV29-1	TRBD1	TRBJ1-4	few	TGCAGCGGGGGAGACAGGGATGAAAAACTGTTTTTT	CSGGDRDEKLFF
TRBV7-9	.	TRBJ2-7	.	TGTGCCAGCAGACAGGGTTACTCCTACGAGCAGTACTTC	CASRQGYSYEQYF
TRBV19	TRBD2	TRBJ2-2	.	TGTGCCAGTAGTATGGTCGGGGGGAAGCCCGGGGAGCTGTTTTTT	CASSMVGGKPGELFF
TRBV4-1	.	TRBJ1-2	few	TGCGCCAGCAGCCAACCCCCCTCACCGGGACCGGGTGGCTACACCTTC	CASSQPPSPGPGGYTF
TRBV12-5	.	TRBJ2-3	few	TGTGCTAGTGGCCGTAGCGTCCGGCCCCAGTATTTT	CASGRSVRPQYF
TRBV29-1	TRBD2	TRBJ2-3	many	TGCAGCGTTGCAAAATCCGGGGGAGCGGGGGGGTCAGATACGCAGTATTTT	CSVAKSGGAGGSDTQYF
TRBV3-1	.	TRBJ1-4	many	TGTGCCAGCAGCCACCCCTCGAGGGCGTTGACGGAAAAACTGTTTTTT	CASSHPSRALTEKLFF
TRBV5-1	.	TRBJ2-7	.	TGCGCCAGCAGCTTGGGCTCCGCACGGGGCGACGAGCAGTACTTC	CASSLGSARGDEQYF
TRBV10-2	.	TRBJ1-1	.	TGCGCCAGCAGGGACAGCAACACTGAAGCTTTCTTT	CASRDSNTEAFF
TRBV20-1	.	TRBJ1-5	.	TGCAGCGCTAATCCCCCTTTAGATCAGCCCCAGCATTTT	CSANPPLDQPQHF
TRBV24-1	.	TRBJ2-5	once	TGTGCCACCAGTGATTCCCTACAAGAGACCCAGTACTTC	CATSDSLQETQYF
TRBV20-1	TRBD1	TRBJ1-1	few	TGCAGCGGACAGGTGGGGACTGAAGCTTTCTTT	CSGQVGTEAFF
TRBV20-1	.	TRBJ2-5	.	TGCAGTGCTAGCCTTCAGACAATGTACCAAGAGACCCAGTACTTC	CSASLQTMYQETQYF
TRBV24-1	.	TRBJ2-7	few	TGTGCCACCAGTGATTCAAGAACCCCAGGGCCGCAGTACTTC	CATSDSRTPGPQYF
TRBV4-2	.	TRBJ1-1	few	TGTGCCAGCAGCCAAGACGGTACCTACACTGAAGCTTTCTTT	CASSQDGTYTEAFF
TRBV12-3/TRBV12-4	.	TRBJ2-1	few	TGTGCCAGCAGTTTAGGAGGCGGCCCCTACAATGAGCAGTTCTTC	CASSLGGGPYNEQFF
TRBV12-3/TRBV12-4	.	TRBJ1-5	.	TGTGCCAGCAGTTCACACAGGGATGACCAGCCCCAGCATTTT	CASSSHRDDQPQHF
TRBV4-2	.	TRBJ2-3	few	TGTGCCAGCAGCCAAGAGGCCGGGACAGATACGCAGTATTTT	CASSQEAGTDTQYF
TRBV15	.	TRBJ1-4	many	TGTGCCACCAGCAGAGGGGCAGGTACTAATGAAAAACTGTTTTTT	CATSRGAGTNEKLFF
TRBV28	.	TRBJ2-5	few	TGTGCCAGCAGTTTATGGGGGACGGAGCAAGAGACCCAGTACTTC	CASSLWGTEQETQYF
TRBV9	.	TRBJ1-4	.	TGTGCCAGCAGCGTAGGAGGGACTAATGAAAAACTGTTTTTT	CASSVGGTNEKLFF
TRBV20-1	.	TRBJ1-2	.	TGCAGTGCTAAGGGTACAAACTATGGCTACACCTTC	CSAKGTNYGYTF
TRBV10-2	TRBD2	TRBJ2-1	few	TGCGCCAGCAGTGTCCTAGCGGGAAGCTCCTACAATGAGCAGTTCTTC	CASSVLAGSSYNEQFF
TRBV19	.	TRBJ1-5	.	TGTGCCAGTAGTCCCCGGGCGGGGAGGGTTGGCAATCAGCCCCAGCATTTT	CASSPRAGRVGNQPQHF